The next 10 T cell receptor beta chains were all read from a single sample in a study of blood T cell repertoires in COVID-19 (dated by TCRdb to 2019 to 2021). Libraries were constructed by the immunoSEQ multiplex PCR assay. Imported from immuneACCESS, the table was reduced by TCRdb to in-frame sequences with V and J called. These copies leave out some clones; in studies compared against another copy, an unresolved V gene accounts for under half, and the cause of the remainder is not known. The sample records 140,000 to 150,000 clones, around nine tenths of which are singletons. 2.5% to 3% of the sample is taken by the ten largest. Input material: peripheral blood. These receptors originate from a man aged 60-69 years with active or convalescent COVID-19.

This chain joins TRBV24-1 and TRBJ1-1; D not certain. CDR3 length equals 13 residues. The V end lost 9 bases, the J end lost 0 bases, and 10 bases lay between the germline ends. Germline V gives CDR1 KGHDR, CDR2 SFDVKD. The CDR3 DNA reads as TGTGCCACCCGTACAGACCTGAACACTGAAGCTTTCTTT. It codes for CATRTDLNTEAFF.

This clone was observed once. The chain recombines TRBV7-9 with TRBJ1-1; maybe TRBD1 (5 bases). The ends were cut back, 6 bases at V and 3 bases at J, with 17 bases in the middle. Germline V CDR1 and CDR2: SEHNR, FQNEAQ (reference sequence). CDR3 size: 15 residues. The CDR3 protein is CASSRGGPRYTEAFF. The CDR3, as DNA: TGTGCCAGCAGTCGCGGGGGACCCCGCTACACTGAAGCTTTCTTT.

The rearrangement joins TRBV28 to TRBJ2-7; maybe TRBD1 (5 bases). Trimming removed 4 bases from V and 1 base from J, with 14 bases in between. There are 15 residues in the CDR3. Germline CDR1 reads MDHEN; CDR2 reads SYDVKM. DNA for the CDR3: TGTGCCAGCAGTTCCCCGGGCAGGGAATCCTACGAGCAGTACTTC. Its translation: CASSSPGRESYEQYF.

V gene TRBV25-1 combines with J gene TRBJ2-7; TRBD1 aligns across 11 bases. Trimming took 11 bases from V and 6 from J; bases not matched to a gene: 6. Germline-derived CDR1 and CDR2 are MGHDK and SYGVNS. The CDR3 spans 12 residues. DNA of the CDR3: TGTGCCGGTGGGGGACAGGGGGGCGAGCAGTACTTC. The encoded protein is CAGGGQGGEQYF.

This clone has just one count. DNA of the CDR3: TGTGCCAGCAGCCCTACCACGAGCCCCCACGACTATGGCTACACCTTC. Translated, it gives CASSPTTSPHDYGYTF. The chain is built from TRBV13 and TRBJ1-2; D unresolved. Germline-derived CDR1 and CDR2 are PRHDT and FYEKMQ (reference sequence). The CDR3 totals 16 residues. With 5 bases removed from V and 3 bases from J, the gap between germline ends came to 19 bases.

V gene TRBV9 combines with J gene TRBJ2-1; D might be TRBD2 (5 bases). CDR1 is SGDLS and CDR2 is YYNGEE in the germline V gene. Trimming pared 0 bases from V and 6 bases from J, leaving 13 bases between. The CDR3 runs to 15 residues. CDR3 region: CASSVATGGGNEQFF. The CDR3, as DNA: TGTGCCAGCAGCGTAGCTACGGGTGGAGGCAATGAGCAGTTCTTC.

CDR3 sequence reads: CASSQAGGPKTQYF. The CDR3 nucleotides read TGTGCCAGCAGCCAAGCGGGAGGGCCGAAGACCCAGTACTTC. This chain uses TRBV14 with TRBJ2-5; 8 bases map to TRBD2. This CDR3 comprises 14 residues. J was trimmed by 6 bases and V by 1 base; bases with no gene match: 4. Per the germline V gene, CDR1 is SGHDN and CDR2 is FVKESK.

V and J are TRBV29-1 and TRBJ1-1; weak D call: TRBD1 (5 bases). Germline CDR1 SQVTM, CDR2 ANQGSEA. V lost 5 bases to trimming and J lost 4 bases, with 17 bases between them. The CDR3 has 14 residues. The CDR3 is CSVFQGGSVTEAFF. The CDR3 region has the DNA TGCAGCGTTTTCCAGGGTGGTTCAGTCACTGAAGCTTTCTTT.

CDR3 region: CASSPAEGYGYTF. In nucleotides, the CDR3 is TGTGCCAGCAGCCCCGCGGAGGGCTATGGCTACACCTTC. The chain carries TRBV7-3 and TRBJ1-2; D not certain. The ends were cut back, 5 bases at V and 4 bases at J, with 11 bases in the middle. Germline CDR1 SGHTA, CDR2 FQGTGA. This CDR3 is built from 13 residues.

J is TRBJ2-3 and V is TRBV19; 8 bases agree with TRBD2. The V gene end was trimmed by 4 bases and the J gene end by 3 bases; junction bases not matched to a gene: 12. Germline V gene lookup returns CDR1 LNHDA and CDR2 SQIVND (reference sequence). The CDR3 runs 17 residues. The CDR3 protein is CASSTTNSGSLTDTQYF. The CDR3 nucleotides are TGTGCCAGTAGTACAACGAACAGCGGGAGCCTGACAGATACGCAGTATTTT.